Shown below are 12 T cell receptor beta chains from a single sample sequenced in a study of cytomegalovirus exposure and HLA in healthy donors. The study ran its PCR with 60 Vbeta and 13 Jbeta primers. TCRdb keeps only in-frame clones here, not all; method: immunoSEQ multiplex PCR. The sample yields approximately 110,000 clones, around three quarters seen once. The sequencing input was PBMCs. These receptors came from a man between 40 and 49 years old in good health and CMV-seronegative.

The CDR3 reads CASTPRGTEAFF. CDR3 sequence (DNA): TGCGCCAGCACTCCCAGGGGCACTGAAGCTTTCTTT. The rearrangement links TRBV10-1 to TRBJ1-1, with D maybe TRBD1 (6 bases). This CDR3 contains 12 residues. In germline, CDR1 is WNHNN, CDR2 SYGVQD (reference sequence). The V and J ends lost 7 bases and 4 bases respectively, with 10 bases between them.

About this clone: The sample contains more than one DNA sequence encoding this CDR3. The chain carries TRBV5-1 and TRBJ1-5, with 10 bases that match TRBD1. This CDR3 comprises 15 residues. The J segment lost 2 bases and the V segment lost 4 bases, leaving 3 bases of the junction unmatched. CDR1 SGHRS and CDR2 YFSETQ come from the germline V gene. The CDR3 sequence: CASSTGTGGNQPQHF. The CDR3 nucleotides are TGCGCCAGCAGCACCGGGACAGGGGGCAATCAGCCCCAGCATTTT. Combining the CDR3 with reference TRBV5-1 and TRBJ1-5 gives the whole variable domain KAGVTQTPRYLIKTRGQQVTLSCSPISGHRSVSWYQQTPGQGLQFLFEYFSETQRNKGNFPGRFSGRQFSNSRSEMNVSTLELGDSALYLCASSTGTGGNQPQHFGDGTRLSIL.

The chain has TRBV7-9 and TRBJ2-7; the match to TRBD1 covers 9 bases. The CDR3 consists of 15 residues. The junction had 11 bases not matched to a gene; V was cut back by 5 bases and J by 6 bases. Germline V gene lookup returns CDR1 SEHNR and CDR2 FQNEAQ (reference sequence). The CDR3 nucleotides are TGTGCCAGCAGCCCCCGGACAGGGGCCCTCACCGAGCAGTACTTC. It is translated as CASSPRTGALTEQYF.

The rearrangement links TRBV20-1 to TRBJ1-1; D ambiguous. CDR3 length equals 11 residues. Deletions cut 6 bases from V and 5 bases from J, with 10 bases between. In germline, CDR1 is DFQATT, CDR2 SNEGSKA (reference sequence). In DNA form, the CDR3 reads TGCAGTGCCAAACAGTGGACTGAAGCTTTCTTT. Protein sequence: CSAKQWTEAFF.

The chain couples TRBV6-1 to TRBJ1-5, with D tentatively TRBD1 (5 bases). Germline V lookup: CDR1 MNHNS, CDR2 SASEGT. CDR3 size: 17 residues. The germline V and J ends were trimmed by 0 bases and 0 bases, with 12 bases remaining between them. CDR3 DNA: TGTGCCAGCAGTGAAGCCTCTCAGGGATATAGCAATCAGCCCCAGCATTTT. Protein: CASSEASQGYSNQPQHF.

The V call is TRBV4-2, the J call TRBJ1-1; no reliable D call. Trimming took off 0 bases at V and 3 bases at J, with 8 bases between the two ends. Germline CDR1 is LGHNA and CDR2 is YNFKEQ. The length of the CDR3 is 14 residues. This CDR3 is CASSQEWSDTEAFF. DNA of the CDR3: TGTGCCAGCAGCCAAGAATGGTCGGACACTGAAGCTTTCTTT.

The genes are TRBV19 and TRBJ1-5, with 7 positions matching TRBD1. CDR1 is LNHDA, CDR2 SQIVND, per germline (reference sequence). The CDR3 runs to 14 residues. J was trimmed by 4 bases and V by 3 bases; bases with no gene match: 3. The CDR3 reads CASSINRGNQPQHF. The CDR3 bases are TGTGCCAGTAGTATTAACAGGGGAAATCAGCCCCAGCATTTT.

The rearrangement joins TRBV21-1 to TRBJ2-7; TRBD1, the D gene given by the table, was not confirmed from the DNA. TRBV21-1 is recorded as a pseudogene. The CDR3 totals 14 residues. CDR3 sequence reads: CASSRDRSSYEQYF. In nucleotides, the CDR3 is TGTGCCAGCAGCCGGGACAGGAGCTCCTACGAGCAGTACTTC.

This chain links TRBV18 with TRBJ2-7; 9 bases are shared with TRBD1. From germline, CDR1 is KGHSH and CDR2 LQKENI. J lost 3 bases, V lost 1 base, and 1 base had no gene match. The CDR3 totals 14 residues. The CDR3 nucleotides are TGTGCCAGCTCACCACTGGGACAGGGCTACGAGCAGTACTTC. Protein sequence: CASSPLGQGYEQYF.

The gene calls are TRBV19 and TRBJ1-6; 7 nucleotides align to TRBD1. CDR1 is LNHDA and CDR2 is SQIVND in the germline V gene (reference sequence). V was clipped by 1 base and J by 13 bases; unmatched bases: 16. The CDR3 is 17 residues long. CDR3 sequence: CASSIGPGGGSRSPLHF. CDR3 bases: TGTGCCAGTAGTATAGGGCCGGGAGGGGGCTCTCGCTCTCCCCTCCACTTT.

The chain couples TRBV9 to TRBJ2-7; TRBD1 might be the D (6 bases). CDR1 is SGDLS and CDR2 is YYNGEE in the germline V gene. This CDR3 is 14 amino acids long. The ends were cut back, 4 bases at V and 7 bases at J, with 18 bases in the middle. CDR3 residues: CASSPGTFNGEQYF. In DNA, the CDR3 is TGTGCCAGCAGCCCCGGGACATTCAATGGGGAGCAGTACTTC.

The rearrangement uses TRBV4-1 and TRBJ2-7; perhaps TRBD1 as D (5 bases). This CDR3 contains 13 residues. Germline CDR1 reads MGHRA; CDR2 reads YSYEKL. Trimming left V 5 bases short and J 9 bases short, with 17 bases between. The CDR3 is CASSDRSLSRQYF. The CDR3 DNA reads as TGCGCCAGCAGCGACAGAAGCTTAAGCAGGCAGTACTTC.